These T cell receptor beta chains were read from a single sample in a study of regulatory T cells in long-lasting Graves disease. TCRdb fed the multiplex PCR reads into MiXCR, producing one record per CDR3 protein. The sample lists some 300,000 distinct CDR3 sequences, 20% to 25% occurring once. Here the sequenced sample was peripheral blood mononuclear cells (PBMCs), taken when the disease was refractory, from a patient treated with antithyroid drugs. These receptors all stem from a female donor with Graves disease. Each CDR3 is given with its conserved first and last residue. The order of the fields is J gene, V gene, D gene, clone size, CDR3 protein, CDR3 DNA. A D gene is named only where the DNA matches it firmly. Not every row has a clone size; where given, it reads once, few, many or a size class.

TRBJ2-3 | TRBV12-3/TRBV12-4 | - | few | CASSLRQTTDTQYF | TGTGCCAGCAGTTTACGACAGACCACAGATACGCAGTATTTT
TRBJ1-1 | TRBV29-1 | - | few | CSVDSGYGSEAFF | TGCAGCGTGGACTCAGGGTACGGTTCTGAAGCTTTCTTT
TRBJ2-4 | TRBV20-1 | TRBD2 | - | CSAGNPGLVKNIQYF | TGCAGTGCCGGTAATCCGGGACTAGTCAAAAACATTCAGTACTTC
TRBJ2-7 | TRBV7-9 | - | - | CASSLDWGSPVGYEQYF | TGTGCCAGCAGCTTAGATTGGGGGTCGCCGGTGGGGTACGAGCAGTACTTC
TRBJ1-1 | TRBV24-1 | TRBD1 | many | CATRGTGLNTEAFF | TGTGCCACCAGGGGGACAGGGTTGAACACTGAAGCTTTCTTT
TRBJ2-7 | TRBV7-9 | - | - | CASSPLGNAYEQYF | TGTGCCAGCAGCCCCCTTGGGAATGCCTACGAGCAGTACTTC
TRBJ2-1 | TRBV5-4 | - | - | CASTPYSKGGEQFF | TGTGCCAGCACCCCTTACAGCAAGGGGGGTGAGCAGTTCTTC
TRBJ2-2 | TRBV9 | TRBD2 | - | CASSVAAGGGSNTGELFF | TGTGCCAGCAGCGTAGCTGCCGGAGGCGGGAGCAACACCGGGGAGCTGTTTTTT
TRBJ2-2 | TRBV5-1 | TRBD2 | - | CASSTGLAGDTGELFF | TGCGCCAGCAGCACGGGACTAGCGGGCGACACCGGGGAGCTGTTTTTT
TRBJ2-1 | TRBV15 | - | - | CATSREGPPYNEQFF | TGTGCCACCAGCAGAGAAGGGCCCCCCTACAATGAGCAGTTCTTC
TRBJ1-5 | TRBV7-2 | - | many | CASSQYNQPQHF | TGTGCCAGCAGCCAGTATAATCAGCCCCAGCATTTT
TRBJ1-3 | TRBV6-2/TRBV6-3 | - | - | CASSPERGAMNTIYF | TGTGCCAGCAGTCCCGAACGGGGGGCAATGAACACCATATATTTT
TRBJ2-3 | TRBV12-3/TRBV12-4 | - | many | CASNLGATDTQYF | TGTGCCAGCAACCTGGGGGCCACAGATACGCAGTATTTC
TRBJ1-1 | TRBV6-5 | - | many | CASSYSHRSEAFF | TGTGCCAGCAGTTACTCGCATAGAAGCGAGGCTTTCTTT
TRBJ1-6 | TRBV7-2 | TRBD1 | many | CASSLVGVDRGGSPLHF | TGTGCCAGCAGCTTAGTCGGGGTCGACAGGGGAGGATCACCCCTCCACTTT
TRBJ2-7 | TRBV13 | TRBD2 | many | CASSLEGLLSPEQYF | TGTGCCAGCAGCTTAGAGGGACTACTCTCGCCCGAGCAGTACTTC
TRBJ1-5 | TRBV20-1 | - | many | CSARGNRVGNQPQHF | TGCAGTGCTAGAGGCAACAGGGTAGGAAATCAGCCCCAGCATTTT